The rows below give T cell receptor beta chains drawn from one sample of a study of blood T cell repertoires in COVID-19. TCRdb's copy holds only in-frame clones and misses some; the assay was immunoSEQ multiplex PCR. The repertoire has fewer than 200,000 clones, roughly 78% of them found once; the top ten carry 15% to 20%. Sequences were obtained from PBMCs or T cells enriched from blood (not recorded which). The receptors originated from a woman in her 70s in a cohort exposed to, infected with or recovered from COVID-19 (not recorded which). The CDR3 runs from the conserved cysteine through the conserved F or W. A D gene is named only where the DNA matches it firmly. A row's size may be missing; if present it is once, few, many or a size class.

>TRBJ1-6|13|.|TRBV28|.
TGTGCCGGGTCCGCGGGTTTGGTGTCACCCCTCCACTTT
CAGSAGLVSPLHF
>TRBJ1-2|15|many|TRBV5-1|.
TGCGCCAGCAGCTCACAGGGAGAGGTGTGGTCTGGCTACACCTTC
CASSSQGEVWSGYTF
>TRBJ2-3|17|.|TRBV4-1|TRBD2
TGCGCCAGCAGCCAAGGGCCGGGCGGGAGTATTGGAGATACGCAGTATTTT
CASSQGPGGSIGDTQYF
>TRBJ2-7|13|.|TRBV4-2|.
TGTGCCAGCAGCCAACTCCTAGCTCACGAGCAGTACTTC
CASSQLLAHEQYF
>TRBJ2-1|16|.|TRBV15|TRBD2
TGTGCCACCAGCAGAGATCCGGCGGGAGCAAACAATGAGCAGTTCTTC
CATSRDPAGANNEQFF
>TRBJ2-7|14|.|TRBV11-3|.
TGTGCCAGCAGCTTTTCCGGGGTTACCTACGAGCAGTACTTC
CASSFSGVTYEQYF
>TRBJ2-4|14|.|TRBV4-1|.
TGCGCCAGCAGCCAGGGGCAGTCCAAAAACATTCAGTACTTC
CASSQGQSKNIQYF
>TRBJ2-1|14|.|TRBV4-2|.
TGTGCCAGCAGCCAAGATGCGGCGGGCAATGAGCAGTTCTTC
CASSQDAAGNEQFF
>TRBJ2-7|14|.|TRBV28|TRBD2
TGTGCCAGCAGACCAACTAGCGGGAGAGGGGAGCAGTACTTC
CASRPTSGRGEQYF
>TRBJ1-1|17|.|TRBV5-4|TRBD1
TGTGCCAGCAGCTCGGTCCCGGGACAGGGGGCGAAAACTGAAGCTTTCTTT
CASSSVPGQGAKTEAFF
>TRBJ2-3|16|.|TRBV11-3|TRBD1
TGTGCCAGCAGCCAAAGCGGACAGGGGACCACAGATACGCAGTATTTT
CASSQSGQGTTDTQYF
>TRBJ2-1|15|once|TRBV7-2|.
TGTGCCAGCAGTCGAGGGATGGGGTCCTACAATGAGCAGTTCTTC
CASSRGMGSYNEQFF
>TRBJ2-1|15|.|TRBV28|TRBD2
TGTGCCAGCAGTTTGGTGGGACTAGCGGGAGTTGAGCAGTTCTTC
CASSLVGLAGVEQFF
>TRBJ2-5|15|.|TRBV4-1|.
TGCGCCAGCAGCCAAGGGAAGCGGTACCAAGAGACCCAGTACTTC
CASSQGKRYQETQYF
>TRBJ2-2|17|.|TRBV5-1|TRBD2
TGCGCCAGCAGCACCGGGACTAGCGGGACGTTCACCGGGGAGCTGTTTTTT
CASSTGTSGTFTGELFF
>TRBJ2-7|15|.|TRBV9|.
TGTGCCAGCAGCTTCGACCCAGGGGTAGGTCGCGAGCAGTACTTC
CASSFDPGVGREQYF
>TRBJ2-5|16|.|TRBV9|.
TGTGCCAGCAGCGTAGGGGGGGGCTGGTCCCAAGAGACCCAGTACTTC
CASSVGGGWSQETQYF
>TRBJ2-7|14|once|TRBV5-1|TRBD1
TGCGCCAGCAGCAACCCACAGGGGCCCTACGAGCAGTACTTC
CASSNPQGPYEQYF
>TRBJ2-5|16|.|TRBV15|.
TGTGCCACCAGCAGAGATCTGGGGGCTAATTTGGAGACCCAGTACTTC
CATSRDLGANLETQYF
>TRBJ2-1|14|.|TRBV2|TRBD2
TGTGCCAGCAGCGGACTAGCGAGATACAATGAGCAGTTCTTC
CASSGLARYNEQFF
>TRBJ2-5|14|.|TRBV11-1|TRBD1
TGTGCCAGCCAAAGCAGGGGGCGCGGAGAGACCCAGTACTTC
CASQSRGRGETQYF
>TRBJ1-4|14|.|TRBV27|.
TGTGCCAGCAAAACGGGGAAAACTAATGAAAAACTGTTTTTT
CASKTGKTNEKLFF
>TRBJ1-1|11|.|TRBV28|.
TGTGCCAGCAGTACATCAACTGAAGCTTTCTTT
CASSTSTEAFF
>TRBJ2-7|13|.|TRBV28|TRBD1
TGTGCCAGCAGGCCGGGACAGGGGTGGGAGCAGTACTTC
CASRPGQGWEQYF
>TRBJ1-6|14|.|TRBV5-4|TRBD1
TGTGCCAGCAGCTTCGGACAGGGAGGATCACCCCTCCACTTT
CASSFGQGGSPLHF
>TRBJ1-6|15|.|TRBV2|TRBD1
TGTGCCAGCAGTGTTGGACAGGCGGGTAATTCACCCCTCCACTTT
CASSVGQAGNSPLHF
>TRBJ1-4|13|.|TRBV7-2|.
TGTGCCAGCAGGCGAGGGTCTAATGAAAAACTGTTTTTT
CASRRGSNEKLFF
>TRBJ1-6|12|.|TRBV11-2|.
TGTGCCAGCAGCCAAGGCGGTTCACCCCTCCACTTT
CASSQGGSPLHF
>TRBJ1-3|15|.|TRBV4-3|.
TGCGCCAGCAGCCCAGCAAGGGGGATTGGAAACACCATATATTTT
CASSPARGIGNTIYF
>TRBJ2-7|12|medium-sized|TRBV30|TRBD1
TGTGCCTGGGGACAGGGAACCTACGAGCAGTACTTC
CAWGQGTYEQYF
>TRBJ2-3|16|.|TRBV5-1|TRBD2
TGCGCCAGCAGCTTGGGGGGACTAGCGAGGCAGGATACGCAGTATTTT
CASSLGGLARQDTQYF
>TRBJ1-2|15|.|TRBV4-2|.
TGTGCCAGCAGCCAAGGCGAAGGGCGGGTCTATGGCTACACCTTC
CASSQGEGRVYGYTF
>TRBJ1-6|14|.|TRBV7-2|.
TGTGCCAGCAGACCGCGTGGTGCGAATTCACCCCTCCACTTT
CASRPRGANSPLHF
>TRBJ2-1|15|.|TRBV7-3|TRBD2
TGTGCCAGCAGCTTAAGCCTAGCGGGACCCAATGAGCAGTTCTTC
CASSLSLAGPNEQFF
>TRBJ2-4|14|.|TRBV10-3|.
TGTGCCATCAGTGAGGGCGCAGGGCAAAACATTCAGTACTTC
CAISEGAGQNIQYF
>TRBJ2-7|14|.|TRBV5-1|TRBD1
TGCGCCAGCAGCTTAGGAGACAGGGTCAACGAGCAGTACTTC
CASSLGDRVNEQYF
>TRBJ2-7|12|.|TRBV18|.
TGTGCCAGCTCACAGGACAGCTACGAGCAGTACTTC
CASSQDSYEQYF
>TRBJ1-4|15|once|TRBV2|TRBD1
TGTGCCAGCAGTGAAGAGGGGGCTGCAGGCGGAAAACTGTTTTTT
CASSEEGAAGGKLFF
>TRBJ2-1|17|.|TRBV7-3|TRBD2
TGTGCCAGCAGCTTGAGTAGCGGGACCCCCCCCTACAATGAGCAGTTCTTC
CASSLSSGTPPYNEQFF
>TRBJ2-1|13|.|TRBV28|.
TGTGCCAGCCGGACTGCAACCTACAATGAGCAGTTCTTC
CASRTATYNEQFF
>TRBJ2-1|15|.|TRBV15|TRBD2
TGTGCCACCAGCAGGGGTAGCGGGAGTGGTGTTGAGCAGTTCTTC
CATSRGSGSGVEQFF
>TRBJ1-5|17|.|TRBV7-2|TRBD1
TGTGCCAGCAGCGGGGGACAGGGAGGACGCCTCAATCAGCCCCAGCATTTT
CASSGGQGGRLNQPQHF
>TRBJ1-1|13|.|TRBV30|TRBD1
TGTGCCTGGACGGGACAGATGAACACTGAAGCTTTCTTT
CAWTGQMNTEAFF
>TRBJ2-3|15|.|TRBV28|.
TGTGCCAGCAGTGACGCCGGGACTAGCACAGATACGCAGTATTTT
CASSDAGTSTDTQYF
>TRBJ1-1|15|.|TRBV3-1/TRBV3-2|TRBD1
TGTGCCAGCAGCCTCGGACAGGGCCGGGAGGCTGAAGCTTTCTTT
CASSLGQGREAEAFF
>TRBJ1-2|13|.|TRBV28|.
TGTGCCAGCAGTTTAGGGGGCAACTATGGCTACACCTTC
CASSLGGNYGYTF
>TRBJ1-1|15|.|TRBV10-3|.
TGTGCCATCAGGGGGGACGGCGCAGGGGACACTGAAGCTTTCTTT
CAIRGDGAGDTEAFF
>TRBJ1-5|17|once|TRBV7-2|.
TGTGCCAGCAGCTTAGTAGCGGGGTCAGGAGGGGATCAGCCCCAGCATTTT
CASSLVAGSGGDQPQHF
>TRBJ2-3|15|once|TRBV10-1|.
TGCGCCAGCAGTTCTTCCCCCGGCGGAACAGATACGCAGTATTTT
CASSSSPGGTDTQYF
>TRBJ2-1|15|.|TRBV28|TRBD2
TGTGCCAGCAGCACTAGCGGGAGGGCCTACAATGAGCAGTTCTTC
CASSTSGRAYNEQFF
>TRBJ2-1|14|once|TRBV7-3|TRBD1
TGTGCCAGCAGCTTAATGGGGACAGGGGATGAGCAGTTCTTC
CASSLMGTGDEQFF
>TRBJ1-2|14|few|TRBV7-2|TRBD1
TGTGCCAGCAGCTTAGGGACAGGGGGCTATGGCTACACCTTC
CASSLGTGGYGYTF
>TRBJ2-1|15|.|TRBV9|.
TGTGCCAGCAGCGCTGACGGAGTTACCTACAATGAGCAGTTCTTC
CASSADGVTYNEQFF
>TRBJ1-2|12|.|TRBV6-5|.
TGTGCCAGCAGTTACGCGGGGACTGGCTACACCTTC
CASSYAGTGYTF
>TRBJ2-7|13|.|TRBV6-6|.
TGTGCCAGCACCCAGACGAACAGCTACGAGCAGTACTTC
CASTQTNSYEQYF
>TRBJ1-1|14|many|TRBV18|.
TGTGCCAGCTATAGAACCCGGGAGAACACTGAAGCTTTCTTT
CASYRTRENTEAFF
>TRBJ1-6|14|many|TRBV30|.
TGTGCCTGGGGAAGGAGCTCCTATAATTCACCCCTCCACTTT
CAWGRSSYNSPLHF
>TRBJ1-6|19|.|TRBV12-1|.
TGTGCCAGCAGCGGAAGGGGACAGGGGGCGGAGGTTTGCAATTCACCCCTCCACTTT
CASSGRGQGAEVCNSPLHF
>TRBJ2-7|18|once|TRBV4-2|TRBD2
TGTGCCAGCAGCCAAGATGTTTTTAGCGGGAGGGCCGAAGACGAGCAGTACTTC
CASSQDVFSGRAEDEQYF